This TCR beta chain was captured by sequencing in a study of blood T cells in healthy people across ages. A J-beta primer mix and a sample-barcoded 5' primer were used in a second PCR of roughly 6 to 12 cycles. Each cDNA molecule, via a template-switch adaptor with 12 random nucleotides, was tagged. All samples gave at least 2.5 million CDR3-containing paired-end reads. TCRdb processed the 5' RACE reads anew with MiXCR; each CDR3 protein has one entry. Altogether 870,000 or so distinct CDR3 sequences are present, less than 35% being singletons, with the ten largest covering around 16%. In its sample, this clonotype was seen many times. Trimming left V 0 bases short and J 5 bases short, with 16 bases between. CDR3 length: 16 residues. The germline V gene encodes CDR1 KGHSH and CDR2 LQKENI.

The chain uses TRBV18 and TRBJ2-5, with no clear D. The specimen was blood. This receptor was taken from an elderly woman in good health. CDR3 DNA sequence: TGTGCCAGCTCACCACCGCGGCCAATCGGCCAGGAGACCCAGTACTTC. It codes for CASSPPRPIGQETQYF.